Below, 18 T cell receptor beta chains from the same sample are listed, as sequenced in a study of cytomegalovirus exposure and HLA in healthy donors. Primers included in the PCR were 60 Vbeta and 13 Jbeta primers. Assay used: immunoSEQ multiplex PCR; TCRdb lists only in-frame clones, some missing. The top ten hold less than 3.5% of the sample, which has approximately 170,000 clones, about 63% seen once. The material sequenced was PBMCs. These receptors were collected from a middle-aged woman in good health and CMV-seropositive.

This chain joins TRBV7-9 and TRBJ1-5; D is perhaps TRBD1 (5 bases). V gave up 5 bases and J gave up 4 bases, with 9 bases separating them. Germline V CDR1 and CDR2: SEHNR, FQNEAQ (reference sequence). This CDR3 has 13 residues. The CDR3 DNA sequence: TGTGCCAGCAGCGGCGGGGCTAATCAGCCCCAGCATTTT. Translating it yields CASSGGANQPQHF.

The gene calls are TRBV7-9 and TRBJ2-7, with TRBD1 matching over 7 bases. The CDR3 totals 14 residues. J gave up 3 bases and V 8 bases, and 10 bases lay outside the gene matches. Per the germline V gene, CDR1 is SEHNR and CDR2 is FQNEAQ (reference sequence). The CDR3 sequence is CASEDGDRNYEQYF. CDR3 DNA: TGTGCCAGCGAAGACGGGGACAGAAACTACGAGCAGTACTTC.

V and J are TRBV6-5 and TRBJ1-2, with 7 bases fitting TRBD1. Germline CDR1 MNHEY, CDR2 SVGAGI. The CDR3 totals 14 residues. The ends lost 7 bases at V and 8 bases at J; junction bases unmatched: 13. The CDR3 nucleotides are TGTGCCAGCACATACCTGGGACAGCTAAGGGGCTACACCTTC. Its translation is CASTYLGQLRGYTF.

The rearrangement joins TRBV7-2 to TRBJ2-1, with 15 bases identical to TRBD2. From germline, CDR1 is SGHTA and CDR2 FQGNSA. There are 16 residues in the CDR3. The junction had 4 bases not matched to a gene; V was cut back by 4 bases and J by 6 bases. CDR3 residues: CASSSGLAGGSNEQFF. The CDR3 nucleotides are TGTGCCAGCAGCTCTGGACTAGCGGGAGGGTCCAATGAGCAGTTCTTC.

The chain carries TRBV5-5 and TRBJ2-1, with TRBD2 matching over 13 bases. This CDR3 is 19 amino acids long. Trimming cost V 4 bases and J 2 bases; bases outside gene matches: 12. Germline V gene lookup returns CDR1 SGHKS and CDR2 YYEKEE (reference sequence). The CDR3 DNA reads as TGTGCCAGCAGCCCGTCGGGACTAGCGGGACTGGAAGCCTACAATGAGCAGTTCTTC. Translation gives CASSPSGLAGLEAYNEQFF.

In this sample, this clone turned up many times. This rearrangement joins TRBV28 to TRBJ2-6; 7 bases line up with TRBD1. CDR1 and CDR2 from the germline V gene are MDHEN and SYDVKM. Germline trimming cut 6 bases from V and 5 bases from J; bases unmatched to any gene: 10. The CDR3 loop spans 16 amino acids. CDR3: CASSSAQGQRANVLTF. The CDR3 DNA sequence: TGTGCCAGCAGCTCCGCACAGGGGCAGAGGGCCAACGTCCTGACTTTC.

In this sample, this clone turned up a few times. Other DNA sequences in the same sample also yield this CDR3. V gene TRBV19 combines with J gene TRBJ1-5; D gene unclear. From germline, CDR1 is LNHDA and CDR2 SQIVND (reference sequence). The V and J ends lost 1 base and 4 bases respectively, with 5 bases between them. This CDR3 is 13 amino acids long. CDR3 protein: CASSIVRNQPQHF. In DNA, the CDR3 is TGTGCCAGTAGTATAGTTCGGAATCAGCCCCAGCATTTT. Looking up the rest from reference TRBV19 and TRBJ1-5 gives the full variable domain: DGGITQSPKYLFRKEGQNVTLSCEQNLNHDAMYWYRQDPGQGLRLIYYSQIVNDFQKGDIAEGYSVSREKKESFPLTVTSAQKNPTAFYLCASSIVRNQPQHFGDGTRLSIL.

The chain uses TRBV4-2 and TRBJ1-5; tentative D call: TRBD1 (5 bases). V dropped 1 base and J dropped 5 bases, with 9 bases sitting between them. The germline V gene has CDR1 LGHNA and CDR2 YNFKEQ. The CDR3 is 14 residues long. CDR3 amino acids: CASSQGQPYQPQHF. The CDR3 bases are TGTGCCAGCAGCCAAGGACAGCCCTATCAGCCCCAGCATTTT.

This clone was seen a few times. The chain has TRBV4-3 and TRBJ2-6; no firm D call. V shed 0 bases and J shed 0 bases, with 15 bases lying between them. The CDR3 totals 19 residues. CDR1 is LGHNA, CDR2 YSLEER, per germline. CDR3 region: CASSQDVRGISSGANVLTF. The CDR3 DNA reads as TGCGCCAGCAGCCAAGACGTTAGAGGAATCTCCTCTGGGGCCAACGTCCTGACTTTC.

The chain recombines TRBV12-5 with TRBJ1-1, with D hard to call. Germline CDR1 is LGHNT and CDR2 is FRNRAP. The CDR3 sequence is 11 residues long. V was pared by 5 bases and J by 11 bases, with 12 bases between. The CDR3 nucleotides are TGTGCTAGTGGTCTCGGTGCCGATGCTTTCTTT. Amino acids: CASGLGADAFF.

The CDR3 region has the DNA TGCGCCAGCAGCTCTGACAGGGAAGGAAATACGCAGTATTTT. Residues: CASSSDREGNTQYF. This chain uses TRBV5-1 with TRBJ2-3; 7 bases are shared with TRBD1. The V gene end was trimmed by 3 bases and the J gene end by 7 bases; junction bases not matched to a gene: 8. CDR1 is SGHRS, CDR2 YFSETQ, per germline. CDR3 size: 14 residues.

This clone was found many times. The CDR3 coding sequence is TGTGCCAGCAGCTCGGGAGCGGCCGGGGAGCTGTTTTTT. Its translation is CASSSGAAGELFF. The chain combines TRBV5-4 with TRBJ2-2; D might be TRBD2 (6 bases). Germline lookup yields CDR1 SGHNT and CDR2 YYREEE (reference sequence). CDR3 size: 13 residues. V was shortened by 3 bases and J by 6 bases, with 9 bases between the two germline ends.

This clone has more than one count but fewer than ten. This chain connects TRBV18 to TRBJ1-2, with 10 bases fitting TRBD1. CDR1 is KGHSH and CDR2 is LQKENI in the germline V gene. The J segment lost 10 bases and the V segment lost 3 bases, leaving 8 bases of the junction unmatched. This CDR3 spans 14 amino acids. CDR3 protein: CASSPGTGDRFYTF. The CDR3 DNA is TGTGCCAGCTCACCGGGGACAGGGGACCGGTTCTACACCTTC. Full variable domain (outside the CDR3, taken from reference TRBV18 and TRBJ1-2): NAGVMQNPRHLVRRRGQEARLRCSPMKGHSHVYWYRQLPEEGLKFMVYLQKENIIDESGMPKERFSAEFPKEGPSILRIQQVVRGDSAAYFCASSPGTGDRFYTFGSGTRLTVV.

This clone appeared a few times. The gene calls are TRBV19 and TRBJ2-3; possible D gene TRBD2, 5 bases. Germline V gene data show CDR1 as LNHDA and CDR2 as SQIVND (reference sequence). The V end was cut by 5 bases, the J end by 0 bases, with 9 bases between. The CDR3 runs 14 residues. The DNA for the CDR3 is TGTGCCAGTAGTCCCTGGACTAGCACAGATACGCAGTATTTT. Its translation is CASSPWTSTDTQYF.

This clone has more than one count but fewer than ten. The J gene is TRBJ1-2, the V gene TRBV29-1, with D unresolved. CDR1 and CDR2 (germline): SQVTM, ANQGSEA. CDR3 length: 10 residues. V lost 5 bases and J lost 6, with 7 bases in between. The CDR3 DNA sequence: TGCAGCGTTAGTGGAGATGGCTACACCTTC. Its translation: CSVSGDGYTF.

This clone was seen a handful of times. The V and J genes are TRBV9 and TRBJ2-2; 11 bases agree with TRBD1. Germline lookup yields CDR1 SGDLS and CDR2 YYNGEE. This CDR3 is built from 16 residues. After removal of 2 bases from V and 6 bases from J, the junction contained 6 bases not matched to a gene. CDR3 DNA: TGTGCCAGCAGCGTTCAAGGACAGGGGGCTGCCGGGGAGCTGTTTTTT. This sequence encodes CASSVQGQGAAGELFF.

This rearrangement joins TRBV6-5 to TRBJ1-2, with 8 bases that match TRBD1. V lost 6 bases, J lost 8 bases, and 5 bases stayed unmatched. Germline assignment: CDR1 MNHEY and CDR2 SVGAGI. The CDR3 totals 12 residues. The CDR3 DNA reads TGTGCCAGCAGCCTCGACAGGGGCGGCTACACCTTC. Translation: CASSLDRGGYTF.

This clone has just a few counts. V and J are TRBV28 and TRBJ1-1, with 8 bases matching TRBD1. CDR3 size: 15 residues. Germline V CDR1 and CDR2: MDHEN, SYDVKM. The trim removed 7 bases at V and 7 bases at J, leaving 14 bases unmatched. The CDR3 loop is CASIAPGTGDFEAFF. Written as DNA, the CDR3 is TGTGCCAGCATCGCCCCCGGGACAGGAGATTTTGAAGCTTTCTTT.